This T cell receptor beta chain was retrieved from a study of blood T cell repertoires in COVID-19. The junction had 6 bases not matched to a gene; V was cut back by 1 base and J by 0 bases. CDR1 and CDR2 from the germline V gene are SQVTM and ANQGSEA. The CDR3 is 16 residues long. Assay: immunoSEQ multiplex PCR; the TCRdb copy retains only in-frame clones and omits some. The data show under 20,000 clones, about 88% seen once. Sequencing used peripheral blood. This TCR was sampled from a man aged 55 to 70 with active COVID-19. This chain joins TRBV29-1 and TRBJ2-1, with 7 bases aligning to TRBD1. The DNA for the CDR3 is TGCAGCGTTGAAGGAACAGGGGTTAGCTCCTACAATGAGCAGTTCTTC. Its translation: CSVEGTGVSSYNEQFF.